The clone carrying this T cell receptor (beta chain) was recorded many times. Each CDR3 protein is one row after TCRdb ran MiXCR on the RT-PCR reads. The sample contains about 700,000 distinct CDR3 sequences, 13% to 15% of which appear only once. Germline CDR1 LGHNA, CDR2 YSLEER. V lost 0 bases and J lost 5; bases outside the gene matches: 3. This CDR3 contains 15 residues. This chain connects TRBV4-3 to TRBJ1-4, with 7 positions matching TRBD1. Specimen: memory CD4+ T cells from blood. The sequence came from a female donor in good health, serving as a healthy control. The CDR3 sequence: CASSQDGRGNEKLFF. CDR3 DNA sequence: TGCGCCAGCAGCCAAGACGGCAGGGGGAATGAAAAACTGTTTTTT.